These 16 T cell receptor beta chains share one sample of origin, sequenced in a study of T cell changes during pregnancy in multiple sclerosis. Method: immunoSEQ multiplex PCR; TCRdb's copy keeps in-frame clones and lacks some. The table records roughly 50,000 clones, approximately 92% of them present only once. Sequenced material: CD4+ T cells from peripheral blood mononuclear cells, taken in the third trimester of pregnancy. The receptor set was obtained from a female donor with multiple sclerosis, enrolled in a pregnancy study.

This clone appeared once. The CDR3 region is CSADRGAYNEQFF. In DNA, the CDR3 is TGCAGCGCTGACAGGGGGGCCTACAATGAGCAGTTCTTC. The chain uses TRBV29-1 and TRBJ2-1; 9 bases map to TRBD1. V shed 7 bases, J shed 2 bases, and the junction held 3 bases outside the gene matches. The CDR3 totals 13 residues. CDR1 is SQVTM, CDR2 ANQGSEA, per germline.

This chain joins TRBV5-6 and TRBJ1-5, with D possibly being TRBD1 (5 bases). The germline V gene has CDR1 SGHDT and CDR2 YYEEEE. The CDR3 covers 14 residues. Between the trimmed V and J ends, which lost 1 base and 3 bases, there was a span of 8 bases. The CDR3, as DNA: TGTGCCAGCAGCTTGTCAGGGTTCAATCAGCCCCAGCATTTT. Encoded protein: CASSLSGFNQPQHF.

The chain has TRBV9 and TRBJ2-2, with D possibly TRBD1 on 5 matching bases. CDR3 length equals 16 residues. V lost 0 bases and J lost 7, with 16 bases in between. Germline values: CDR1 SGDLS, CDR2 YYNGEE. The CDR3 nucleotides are TGTGCCAGCAGCGTAGAGGCAGGGCCCCAGAACGGGGAGCTGTTTTTT. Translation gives CASSVEAGPQNGELFF.

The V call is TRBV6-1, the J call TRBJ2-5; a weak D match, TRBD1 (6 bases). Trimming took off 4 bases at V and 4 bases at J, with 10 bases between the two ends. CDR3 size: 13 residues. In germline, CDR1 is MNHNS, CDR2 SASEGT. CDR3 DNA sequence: TGTGCCAGCAGTGTTTGGGGGCGAGAGACCCAGTACTTC. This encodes CASSVWGRETQYF.

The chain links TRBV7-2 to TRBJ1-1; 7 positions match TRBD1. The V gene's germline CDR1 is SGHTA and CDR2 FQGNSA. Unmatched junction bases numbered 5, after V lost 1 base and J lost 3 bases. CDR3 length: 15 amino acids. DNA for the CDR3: TGTGCCAGCAGCTTAGGACAGGGCCTCTACACTGAAGCTTTCTTT. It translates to CASSLGQGLYTEAFF.

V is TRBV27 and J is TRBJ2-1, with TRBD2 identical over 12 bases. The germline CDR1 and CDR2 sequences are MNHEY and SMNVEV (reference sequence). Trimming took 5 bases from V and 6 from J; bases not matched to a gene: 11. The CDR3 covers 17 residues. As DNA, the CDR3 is TGTGCCAGCAGTCCCCGGGAAGGACTAGCGGGAAGCAATGAGCAGTTCTTC. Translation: CASSPREGLAGSNEQFF.

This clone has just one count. The CDR3 DNA reads TGTGCCAGTAGTATTGGAGCTCGGCGGGCAGATACGCAGTATTTT. It codes for CASSIGARRADTQYF. The chain is built from TRBV19 and TRBJ2-3, with D perhaps TRBD2 (5 bases). The V gene's germline CDR1 is LNHDA and CDR2 SQIVND (reference sequence). The CDR3 length is 15 residues. Trimming took off 3 bases at V and 4 bases at J, with 14 bases between the two ends. The full variable domain, completed using reference TRBV19 and TRBJ2-3, is DGGITQSPKYLFRKEGQNVTLSCEQNLNHDAMYWYRQDPGQGLRLIYYSQIVNDFQKGDIAEGYSVSREKKESFPLTVTSAQKNPTAFYLCASSIGARRADTQYFGPGTRLTVL.

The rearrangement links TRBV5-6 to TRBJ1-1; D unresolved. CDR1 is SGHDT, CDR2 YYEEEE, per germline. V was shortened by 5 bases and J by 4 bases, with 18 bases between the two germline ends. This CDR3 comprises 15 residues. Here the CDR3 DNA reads TGTGCCAGCAGTCGAGGCCCCGGAGAGGGCACTGAAGCTTTCTTT. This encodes CASSRGPGEGTEAFF.

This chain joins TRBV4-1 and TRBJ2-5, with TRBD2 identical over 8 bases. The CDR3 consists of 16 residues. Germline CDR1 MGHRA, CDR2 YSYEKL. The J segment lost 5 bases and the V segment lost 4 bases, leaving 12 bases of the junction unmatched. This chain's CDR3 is CASSPPGSGIGETQYF. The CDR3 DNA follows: TGCGCCAGCAGCCCCCCGGGTAGCGGGATTGGGGAGACCCAGTACTTC.

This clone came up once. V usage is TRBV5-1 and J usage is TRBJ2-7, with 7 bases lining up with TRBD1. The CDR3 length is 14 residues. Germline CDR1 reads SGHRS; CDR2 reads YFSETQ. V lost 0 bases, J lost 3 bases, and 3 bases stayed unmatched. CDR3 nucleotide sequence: TGCGCCAGCAGCTTGGGACAGGGCGTCTACGAGCAGTACTTC. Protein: CASSLGQGVYEQYF.

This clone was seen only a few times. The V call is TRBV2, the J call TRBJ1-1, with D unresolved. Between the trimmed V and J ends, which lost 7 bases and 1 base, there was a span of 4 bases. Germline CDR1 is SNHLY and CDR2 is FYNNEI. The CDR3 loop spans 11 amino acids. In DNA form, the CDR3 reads TGTGCCAGCAAGAGGAACACTGAAGCTTTCTTT. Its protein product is CASKRNTEAFF.

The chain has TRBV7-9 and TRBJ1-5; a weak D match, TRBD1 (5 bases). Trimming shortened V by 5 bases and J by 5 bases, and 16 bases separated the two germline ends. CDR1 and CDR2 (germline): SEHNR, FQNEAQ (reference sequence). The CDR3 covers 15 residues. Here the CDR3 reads CASSPPGGKDQPQHF. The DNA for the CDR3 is TGTGCCAGCAGCCCGCCGGGGGGGAAGGATCAGCCCCAGCATTTT.

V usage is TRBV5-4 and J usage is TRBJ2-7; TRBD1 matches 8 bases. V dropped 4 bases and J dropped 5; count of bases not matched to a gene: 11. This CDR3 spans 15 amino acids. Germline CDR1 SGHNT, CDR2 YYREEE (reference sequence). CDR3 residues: CASSPVRTGKDEQYF. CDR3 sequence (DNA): TGTGCCAGCAGCCCAGTTAGGACAGGGAAAGACGAGCAGTACTTC.

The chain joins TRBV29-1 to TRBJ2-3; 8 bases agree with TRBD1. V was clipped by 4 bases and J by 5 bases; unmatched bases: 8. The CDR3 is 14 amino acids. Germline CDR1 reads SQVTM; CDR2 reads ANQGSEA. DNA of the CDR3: TGCAGCGTTGGTATAGGGACAGGAAAAGATACGCAGTATTTT. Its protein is CSVGIGTGKDTQYF.

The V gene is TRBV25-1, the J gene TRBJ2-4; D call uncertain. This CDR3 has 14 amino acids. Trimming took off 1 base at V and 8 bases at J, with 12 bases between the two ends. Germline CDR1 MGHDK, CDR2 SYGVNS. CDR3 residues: CASSESGGWDIQYF. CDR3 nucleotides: TGTGCCAGCAGTGAATCGGGTGGGTGGGACATTCAGTACTTC.

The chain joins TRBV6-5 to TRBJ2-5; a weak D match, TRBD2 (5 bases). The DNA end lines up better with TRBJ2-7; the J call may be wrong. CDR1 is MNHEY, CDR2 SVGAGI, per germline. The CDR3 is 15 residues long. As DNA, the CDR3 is TGTGCCAGCAGTCACGGGGTAGGAAACGACTACGAGCAGTACTTC. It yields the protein CASSHGVGNDYEQYF.